One and the same sample provided the 22 T cell receptor beta chains below, sequenced in a study of shared clonotypes between healthy human individuals. Here immunoSEQ multiplex PCR was the method, and the copy in TCRdb shows in-frame clones only, minus some. The repertoire consists of around 940,000 clones, with about 80% occurring once and the leading ten covering 1.5%. The sequenced material came from memory CD4+ T cells sorted from blood. The subset denotes: CD45RA-negative fraction. These receptors originate from a man younger than 35 in good health.

With regard to this clone: A far larger clone is only one base removed, so a read error is likely. This sequence joins TRBV11-2 and TRBJ1-1; D remains ambiguous. There are 12 residues in the CDR3. Trimming removed 1 base from V and 4 bases from J, with 4 bases in between. The V gene's germline CDR1 is SGHAT and CDR2 FQNNGV. CDR3 nucleotide sequence: TGTGCCAGCAGCTTAGGGGCCACTGAAGCTTTCTTT. It encodes CASSLGATEAFF.

The chain carries TRBV6-6 and TRBJ1-6; D not resolved. Germline V CDR1 and CDR2: MNHNY, SVGAGI (reference sequence). V lost 7 bases and J lost 13, with 14 bases in between. The CDR3 runs 12 residues. The DNA for the CDR3 is TGTGCCAGCACTATAGGCGGTGGGCCCCTCCACTTT. Protein: CASTIGGGPLHF.

V gene TRBV4-3 combines with J gene TRBJ2-2; 11 nucleotides match TRBD2. CDR1 and CDR2 (germline): LGHNA, YSLEER. V shed 1 base, J shed 5 bases, and the junction held 6 bases outside the gene matches. CDR3 length equals 17 residues. CDR3 residues: CASSQVTSGSWTGELFF. For the CDR3, the DNA is TGCGCCAGCAGCCAAGTTACTAGCGGGAGCTGGACCGGGGAGCTGTTTTTT.

CDR3 loop: CASSESFREGRLYNSPLHF. CDR3 DNA: TGCGCCAGCAGTGAGTCCTTTCGCGAGGGACGCCTTTATAATTCACCCCTCCACTTT. The chain is built from TRBV10-2 and TRBJ1-6, with a weak D call TRBD1 (5 bases). Germline V lookup: CDR1 WSHSY, CDR2 SAAADI. This CDR3 spans 19 amino acids. V lost 0 bases to trimming and J lost 4 bases, with 19 bases between them.

This rearrangement joins TRBV5-1 to TRBJ2-7, with D possibly called TRBD1 or TRBD2 (5 bases each). The V end lost 1 base, the J end lost 2 bases, and 10 bases lay between the germline ends. Germline V CDR1 and CDR2: SGHRS, YFSETQ. The CDR3 totals 14 residues. In DNA, the CDR3 is TGCGCCAGCAGCTTGCCGGGGCCAACCTACGAGCAGTACTTC. Translated: CASSLPGPTYEQYF.

In this sample, this clone turned up many times. V gene TRBV5-8 combines with J gene TRBJ2-3; the D gene is possibly TRBD1 (6 bases). The V end lost 0 bases, the J end lost 4 bases, and 15 bases lay between the germline ends. Germline V gene data show CDR1 as SGHTS and CDR2 as YDEGEE. The CDR3 is 16 residues long. CDR3 DNA sequence: TGTGCCAGCAGCTTGGGTTGGGACAAAAAATCAGATACGCAGTATTTT. Its translation: CASSLGWDKKSDTQYF. The whole variable domain, remainder taken from reference TRBV5-8 and TRBJ2-3, is EAGVTQSPTHLIKTRGQQATLRCSPISGHTSVYWYQQALGLGLQFLLWYDEGEERNRGNFPPRFSGRQFPNYSSELNVNALELEDSALYLCASSLGWDKKSDTQYFGPGTRLTVL.

Turning to this clone: This CDR3 is also generated by other DNA sequences in the sample. The rearrangement joins TRBV29-1 to TRBJ1-1; D uncertain. Germline V gene sequence: CDR1 SQVTM, CDR2 ANQGSEA. The CDR3 totals 10 residues. V gave up 6 bases and J gave up 1 base, with 3 bases separating them. CDR3 in amino acids: CSVANTEAFF. CDR3 nucleotides: TGCAGCGTGGCGAACACTGAAGCTTTCTTT.

This clone has only a few counts. This chain connects TRBV4-1 to TRBJ2-1; possible D gene TRBD2, 5 bases. Germline V gives CDR1 MGHRA, CDR2 YSYEKL. This CDR3 comprises 16 residues. V lost 2 bases to trimming and J lost 8 bases, with 19 bases between them. This chain's CDR3 is CASSQYRDLNSDEQFF. For the CDR3, the DNA is TGCGCCAGCAGCCAATACCGGGATCTTAATAGCGATGAGCAGTTCTTC.

This chain joins TRBV7-2 and TRBJ1-4; perhaps TRBD1 as D (5 bases). This CDR3 comprises 16 residues. In germline, CDR1 is SGHTA, CDR2 FQGNSA. V was trimmed by 1 base and J by 4 bases, leaving 13 bases between them. This chain's CDR3 is CASSLGQTSLNEKLFF. DNA of the CDR3: TGTGCCAGCAGCTTAGGACAGACGTCACTTAATGAAAAACTGTTTTTT.

To note about this clone: This may arise from a read error, as a much more abundant clone is one base away. Here the CDR3 DNA reads TGTGCCAGCAGAGGTAACTATGGCTACACCTTC. Translating gives CASRGNYGYTF. The chain has TRBV25-1 and TRBJ1-2; D not resolved. The CDR3 spans 11 residues. Germline V lookup: CDR1 MGHDK, CDR2 SYGVNS. V was trimmed by 6 bases and J by 1 base, leaving 3 bases between them.

V and J are TRBV5-1 and TRBJ1-1; 8 bases line up with TRBD1. Germline CDR1 and CDR2: SGHRS and YFSETQ. Trimming at V came to 2 bases and at J to 1 base, leaving 7 bases not matched to a gene. The CDR3 is 16 amino acids. The CDR3, as DNA: TGCGCCAGCAGCTTCGTCGGACAGGGAGGGAACACTGAAGCTTTCTTT. Its protein is CASSFVGQGGNTEAFF. Full variable domain (outside the CDR3, taken from reference TRBV5-1 and TRBJ1-1): KAGVTQTPRYLIKTRGQQVTLSCSPISGHRSVSWYQQTPGQGLQFLFEYFSETQRNKGNFPGRFSGRQFSNSRSEMNVSTLELGDSALYLCASSFVGQGGNTEAFFGQGTRLTVV.

V is TRBV6-1 and J is TRBJ2-5, with 12 nucleotides matching TRBD2. CDR1 is MNHNS and CDR2 is SASEGT in the germline V gene. The J segment lost 2 bases and the V segment lost 6 bases, leaving 1 base of the junction unmatched. The length of the CDR3 is 14 residues. The CDR3 loop is CASRGLAGQETQYF. For the CDR3, the DNA is TGTGCCAGCAGGGGACTAGCGGGTCAAGAGACCCAGTACTTC.

The rearrangement uses TRBV5-1 and TRBJ1-3; the D is unclear. CDR3 length equals 13 residues. From germline, CDR1 is SGHRS and CDR2 YFSETQ. Trimming stripped 4 bases from V and 8 bases from J, with 13 bases between. CDR3 region: CASSQTLSDTIYF. CDR3 bases: TGCGCCAGCAGCCAGACGTTATCGGACACCATATATTTT.

Details on this clone: The same CDR3 is also encoded by other DNA sequences in this sample. This sequence joins TRBV7-9 and TRBJ1-2; D perhaps matches TRBD1 (5 bases). The V gene lost 5 bases and the J gene lost 2 bases, with 9 bases spanning the gap. The germline CDR1 and CDR2 sequences are SEHNR and FQNEAQ (reference sequence). The CDR3 is made up of 13 amino acids. As DNA, the CDR3 is TGTGCCAGCAGCCTGACAGCGAACTATGGCTACACCTTC. This codes for CASSLTANYGYTF.

This sequence joins TRBV6-1 and TRBJ2-3, with D possibly being TRBD1 (5 bases). CDR1 and CDR2 (germline): MNHNS, SASEGT. The CDR3 is 13 amino acids. Trimming pared 5 bases from V and 8 bases from J, leaving 14 bases between. CDR3 nucleotide sequence: TGTGCCAGCAGTACCCGACAGATTCCTACGCAGTATTTT. It translates to CASSTRQIPTQYF.

This chain links TRBV7-8 with TRBJ1-2; perhaps TRBD1 as D (5 bases). Trimming took off 8 bases at V and 6 bases at J, with 13 bases between the two ends. The CDR3 totals 12 residues. Germline lookup yields CDR1 SGHVS and CDR2 FQNEAQ. The DNA of the CDR3 is TGTGCCAGCGGTTTAGGGGATCATGGCTACACCTTC. Residues: CASGLGDHGYTF.

This chain connects TRBV14 to TRBJ2-1; tentative D call: TRBD1 (5 bases). Germline V lookup: CDR1 SGHDN, CDR2 FVKESK. This CDR3 is 13 amino acids long. V was pared by 2 bases and J by 5 bases, with 7 bases between. The CDR3 is CASSQQGNNEQFF. The CDR3 DNA reads TGTGCCAGCAGCCAACAGGGAAACAATGAGCAGTTCTTC.

V and J are TRBV7-2 and TRBJ2-1, with TRBD2 matching over 9 bases. The germline V gene has CDR1 SGHTA and CDR2 FQGNSA. This CDR3 is built from 15 residues. The J segment lost 6 bases and the V segment lost 3 bases, leaving 6 bases of the junction unmatched. CDR3 DNA sequence: TGTGCCAGCAGCTTTAGCGGGGGCCCCCTCAATGAGCAGTTCTTC. This gives the protein CASSFSGGPLNEQFF.

J is TRBJ2-1 and V is TRBV5-4, with 12 bases identical to TRBD2. J lost 5 bases, V lost 10 bases, and 1 base had no gene match. Germline V gene sequence: CDR1 SGHNT, CDR2 YYREEE (reference sequence). This CDR3 spans 12 amino acids. The CDR3 DNA is TGTGCCGGACTAGCGGGGAACAATGAGCAGTTCTTC. Protein sequence: CAGLAGNNEQFF.

The chain recombines TRBV28 with TRBJ2-3; possible D gene TRBD2, 6 bases. This CDR3 is built from 14 residues. Germline CDR1 and CDR2: MDHEN and SYDVKM. V was cut by 8 bases and J by 6 bases, with 18 bases left in between. The CDR3 bases are TGTGCCAGCCTCGCCGGGAGCCTTGGGGATACGCAGTATTTT. It translates to CASLAGSLGDTQYF.

The V and J genes are TRBV5-4 and TRBJ2-1; no reliable D call. This CDR3 is 17 amino acids long. The germline CDR1 and CDR2 sequences are SGHNT and YYREEE (reference sequence). V lost 1 base to trimming and J lost 2 bases, with 16 bases between them. CDR3 region: CASSLRTSAFTYNEQFF. CDR3 nucleotide sequence: TGTGCCAGCAGCTTGAGAACGTCAGCCTTTACCTACAATGAGCAGTTCTTC.

V gene TRBV6-5 combines with J gene TRBJ1-1; possibly TRBD1 for D (5 bases). The CDR3 totals 15 residues. V was cut by 2 bases and J by 0 bases, with 10 bases left in between. In germline, CDR1 is MNHEY, CDR2 SVGAGI. CDR3 region: CASSYRDRMNTEAFF. CDR3 DNA sequence: TGTGCCAGCAGTTACCGAGACAGAATGAACACTGAAGCTTTCTTT.